The present entry profiles one TCR beta chain with its context. Its cognate antigen has yet to be identified. No base quality values were provided; no much bigger clone lies one nucleotide off. Donors were healthy HIV-negative adults with no recently reported acute infections or vaccinations. Every donor was a Caucasian adult living in Nashville, Tennessee, USA. Magnetic negative selection was used to enrich CD4+ T cells, after which naive cells were positively selected on CD45RA and the negative fraction became the memory subset. After blood collection by leukapheresis, PBMCs were isolated using Ficoll-Histopaque density gradient centrifugation and then cryopreserved in the vapor phase of liquid nitrogen. Purity and quantity of every magnetically sorted T cell population were checked by analytical flow cytometry. Each sorted fraction had its genomic DNA isolated and then quantified by UV absorbance on a Nanodrop 2000c.

The data were obtained in a study of shared clonotypes between healthy human individuals (dated by TCRdb to the early 2020s). With respect to the entire study: The cohort included a few men and a couple of women between 18 and 49 years of age. For each donor, CD4 naive and CD4 memory were each run on three plates, CD8 naive on two plates, and CD8 memory on one plate. To estimate repertoire size and how much clonotype sharing occurs between individuals, the study deeply sequenced the blood TCR repertoires of several healthy adults. Different laboratories and diverse techniques were used to prepare libraries and sequence TCR repertoires, to increase sequencing depth and limit assay-specific biases. Leukapheresis yielded between about 0.94 and 9 billion PBMCs per donor. Summary of the overall study and its limitations: Pairwise subsampling indicated that sequencing depth was expected to affect the degree of clonotype sharing among donors. Across several donors, approximately 4.6% of naive CD4, 3% to 4% of naive CD8, 2% to 2.5% of memory CD4, and under 0.45% of memory CD8 clonotypes were shared. Even with the large sequencing depth, rarefaction of the sorted-subset datasets indicated that sequencing was incomplete. Because the study included a small number of donors, the genetic and exposure-history diversity represented was limited. Compared with non-shared clonotypes, the clonotypes found in all four sorted-subset donors had higher generation probabilities. Only blood was sampled, and tissue TCR repertoires likely differ from those in blood. Naive subsets generally had larger estimated clonotype richness than memory subsets did.

Using the deep immunoSEQ assay, TCR CDR3 regions were amplified from genomic DNA by multiplex PCR. Genomic DNA extracted from each cell subset was distributed evenly over all wells of several immunoSEQ 96-well plates, and each plate served as one replicate. For sorted subsets, approximately 190 ng genomic DNA, equal to tens of thousands of T cell genomes, was loaded into each replicate PCR. The purified libraries were quantified using a Qubit 3.0 fluorometer, sized with a Bioanalyzer 2100, and then quantified again using the KAPA Library Quantification kit. Every immunoSEQ 96-well plate was sequenced on a dedicated single-read 150-cycle Illumina NextSeq 550 flow cell. The original pipeline was this. Because the immunoSEQ output held only junctional sequences and lacked quality scores, the filtering could not match the filtering applied to full-length reads. Sequences were annotated with PyIR, a Python wrapper for IgBLAST v1.9, and V/J genes and CDR3 were assigned using IMGT germline references. Reads were removed for weak V/J assignments (E-value above 1e-6), missing CDR3, stop codons, out-of-frame junctions, or ambiguous translated residues. A V3J clonotype was defined by an identical inferred V gene, J gene, and CDR3 amino acid sequence. Percentage overlap between repertoires was calculated by dividing the number of shared unique clonotypes by the size of the smaller repertoire. Three approaches were used to assess repertoire richness: RTK rarefaction, the Chao1 estimator, and Recon v2.1 estimates of unobserved clonotypes. OLGA was used to compute generation probabilities for all TCRbeta clonotypes that the gDNA method yielded from a few donors. In TCRdb, the immuneACCESS table is reduced to in-frame sequences with V and J assigned. These tables do not hold every clone; where another copy was compared, an unresolved V gene accounts for under half, and the others remain unexplained. The D gene and trimming were derived from the DNA, and the V and J assignments and clone size from that table. In all, the sample holds over 1.5 million clones, and 95% to 99% of those were seen once. Less than 0.55% of the sample rests with the top ten.

The CDR3 measures 16 amino acids from cysteine to phenylalanine. Left in the record is the CDR3 DNA by itself, 48 bases read in frame from the first base. For CDR1 and CDR2, the germline V gene (reference sequence) lists LNHNV and YYDKDF. V lost 1 base and J lost 5 bases; the stretch between them is 14 bases long. The chain is assembled from TRBV15 and TRBJ2-2; the D region possibly corresponds to TRBD2 (6 bases align). This TCR derives from a man aged 25 to 45 in good health. Sample: naive CD4+ T cells sorted from blood. The sample's cell subset or site, from its label and the paper: CD45RA+ positively selected. In nucleotide form, the sequence is TGTGCCACCAGCAGAGTAAAGGGCGGGATTACCGGGGAGCTGTTTTTT. The translation is CATSRVKGGITGELFF.